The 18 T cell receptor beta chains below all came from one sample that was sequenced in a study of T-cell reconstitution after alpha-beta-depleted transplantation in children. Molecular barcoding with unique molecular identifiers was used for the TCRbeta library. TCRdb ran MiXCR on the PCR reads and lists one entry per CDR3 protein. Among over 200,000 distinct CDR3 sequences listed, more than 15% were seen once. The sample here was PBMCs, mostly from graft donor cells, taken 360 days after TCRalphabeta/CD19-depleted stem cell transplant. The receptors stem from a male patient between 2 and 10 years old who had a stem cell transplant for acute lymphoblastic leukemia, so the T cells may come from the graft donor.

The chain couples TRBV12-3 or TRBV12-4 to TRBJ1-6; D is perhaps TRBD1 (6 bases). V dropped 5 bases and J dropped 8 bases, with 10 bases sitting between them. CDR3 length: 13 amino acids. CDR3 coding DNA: TGTGCCAGCAGTCCCCGACAGGATTCACCCCTCCACTTT. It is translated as CASSPRQDSPLHF.

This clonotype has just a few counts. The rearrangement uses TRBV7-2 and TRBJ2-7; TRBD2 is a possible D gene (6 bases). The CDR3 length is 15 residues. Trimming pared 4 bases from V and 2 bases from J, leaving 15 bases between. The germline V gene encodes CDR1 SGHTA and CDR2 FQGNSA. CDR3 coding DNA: TGTGCCAGCAGCTCCCACGGGGGAAGGGCCTACGAGCAGTACTTC. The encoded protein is CASSSHGGRAYEQYF.

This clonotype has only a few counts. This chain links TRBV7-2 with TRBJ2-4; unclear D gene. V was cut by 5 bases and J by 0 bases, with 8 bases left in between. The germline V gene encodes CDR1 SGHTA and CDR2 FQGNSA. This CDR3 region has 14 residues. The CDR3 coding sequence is TGTGCCAGCAGCCCCCCCCGAGCCAAAAACATTCAGTACTTC. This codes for CASSPPRAKNIQYF. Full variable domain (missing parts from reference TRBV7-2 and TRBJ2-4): GAGVSQSPSNKVTEKGKDVELRCDPISGHTALYWYRQSLGQGLEFLIYFQGNSAPDKSGLPSDRFSAERTGGSVSTLTIQRTQQEDSAVYLCASSPPRAKNIQYFGAGTRLSVL.

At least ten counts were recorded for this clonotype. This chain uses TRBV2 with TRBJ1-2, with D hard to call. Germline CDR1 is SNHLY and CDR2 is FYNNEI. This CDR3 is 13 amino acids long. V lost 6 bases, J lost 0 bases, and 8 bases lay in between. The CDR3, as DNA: TGTGCCAGCAGCCGACAACCTAACTATGGCTACACCTTC. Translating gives CASSRQPNYGYTF. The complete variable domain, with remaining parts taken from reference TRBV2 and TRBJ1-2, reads EPEVTQTPSHQVTQMGQEVILRCVPISNHLYFYWYRQILGQKVEFLVSFYNNEISEKSEIFDDQFSVERPDGSNFTLKIRSTKLEDSAMYFCASSRQPNYGYTFGSGTRLTVV.

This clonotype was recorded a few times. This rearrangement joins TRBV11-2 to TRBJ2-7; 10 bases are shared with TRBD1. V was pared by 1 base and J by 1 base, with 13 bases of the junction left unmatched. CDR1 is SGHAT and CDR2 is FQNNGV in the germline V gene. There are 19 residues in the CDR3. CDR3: CASSLGAWRDRGASYEQYF. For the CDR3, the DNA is TGTGCCAGCAGCTTAGGGGCGTGGCGGGACAGGGGAGCATCCTACGAGCAGTACTTC. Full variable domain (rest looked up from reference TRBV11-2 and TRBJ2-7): EAGVAQSPRYKIIEKRQSVAFWCNPISGHATLYWYQQILGQGPKLLIQFQNNGVVDDSQLPKDRFSAERLKGVDSTLKIQPAKLEDSAVYLCASSLGAWRDRGASYEQYFGPGTRLTVT.

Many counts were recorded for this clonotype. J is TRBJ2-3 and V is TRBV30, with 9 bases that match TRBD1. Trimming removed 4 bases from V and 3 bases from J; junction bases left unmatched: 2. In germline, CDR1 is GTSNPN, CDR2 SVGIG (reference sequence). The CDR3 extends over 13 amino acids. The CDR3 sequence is CAWTQGATDTQYF. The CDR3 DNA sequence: TGTGCCTGGACACAGGGGGCAACAGATACGCAGTATTTT.

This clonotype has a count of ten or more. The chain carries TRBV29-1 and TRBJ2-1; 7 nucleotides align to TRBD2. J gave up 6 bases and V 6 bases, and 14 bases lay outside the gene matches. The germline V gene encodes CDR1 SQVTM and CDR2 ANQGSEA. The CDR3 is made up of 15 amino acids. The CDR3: CSVAPTRLAVNEQFF. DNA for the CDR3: TGCAGCGTAGCTCCTACCCGGCTAGCGGTCAATGAGCAGTTCTTC.

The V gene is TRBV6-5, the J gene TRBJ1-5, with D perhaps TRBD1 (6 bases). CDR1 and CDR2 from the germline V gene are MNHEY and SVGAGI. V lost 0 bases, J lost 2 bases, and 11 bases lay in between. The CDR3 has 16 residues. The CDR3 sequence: CASSYSAAGGNQPQHF. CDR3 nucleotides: TGTGCCAGCAGTTACTCGGCGGCAGGGGGCAATCAGCCCCAGCATTTT.

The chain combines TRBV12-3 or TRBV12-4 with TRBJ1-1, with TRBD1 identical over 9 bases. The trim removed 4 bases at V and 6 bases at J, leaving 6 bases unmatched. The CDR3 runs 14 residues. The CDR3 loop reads CASSSRDRDAEAFF. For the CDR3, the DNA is TGTGCCAGCAGTTCCCGGGACAGGGACGCTGAAGCTTTCTTT.

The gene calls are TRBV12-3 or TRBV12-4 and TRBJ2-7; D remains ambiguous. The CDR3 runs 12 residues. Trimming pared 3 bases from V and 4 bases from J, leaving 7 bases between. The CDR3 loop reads CASSFKGYEQYF. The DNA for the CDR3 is TGTGCCAGCAGTTTTAAAGGGTACGAGCAGTACTTC.

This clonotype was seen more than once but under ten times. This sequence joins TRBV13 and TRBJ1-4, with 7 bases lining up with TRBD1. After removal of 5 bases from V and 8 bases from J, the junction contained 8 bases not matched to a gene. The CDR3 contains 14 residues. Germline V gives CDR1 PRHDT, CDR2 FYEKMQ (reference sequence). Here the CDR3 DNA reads TGTGCCAGCAGCCAAGACAGGGAGAGAGAAAAACTGTTTTTT. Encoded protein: CASSQDREREKLFF.

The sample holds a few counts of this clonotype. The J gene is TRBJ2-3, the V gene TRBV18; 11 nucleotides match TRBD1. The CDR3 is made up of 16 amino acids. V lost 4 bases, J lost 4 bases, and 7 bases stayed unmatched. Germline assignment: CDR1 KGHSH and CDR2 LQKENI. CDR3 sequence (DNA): TGTGCCAGCTCACGGTCGGACAGGGGGCGCGCAGATACGCAGTATTTT. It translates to CASSRSDRGRADTQYF.

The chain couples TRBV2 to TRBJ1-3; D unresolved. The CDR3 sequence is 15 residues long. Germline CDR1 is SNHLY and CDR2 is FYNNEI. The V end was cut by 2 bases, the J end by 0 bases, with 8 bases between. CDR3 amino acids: CASSEQVSSGNTIYF. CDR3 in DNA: TGTGCCAGCAGTGAACAGGTTTCCTCTGGAAACACCATATATTTT.

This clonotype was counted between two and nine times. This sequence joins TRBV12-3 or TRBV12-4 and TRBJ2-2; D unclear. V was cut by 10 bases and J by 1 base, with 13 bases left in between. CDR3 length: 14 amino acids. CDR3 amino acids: CAIPRKENTGELFF. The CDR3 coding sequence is TGTGCCATCCCCCGGAAAGAGAACACCGGGGAGCTGTTTTTT.

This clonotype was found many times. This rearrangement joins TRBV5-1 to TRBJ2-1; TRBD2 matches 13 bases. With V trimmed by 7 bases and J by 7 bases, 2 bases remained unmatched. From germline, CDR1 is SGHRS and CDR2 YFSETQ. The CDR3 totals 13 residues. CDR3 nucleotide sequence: TGCGCCAGCGAACTAGCGGGAGGGAATGAGCAGTTCTTC. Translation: CASELAGGNEQFF.

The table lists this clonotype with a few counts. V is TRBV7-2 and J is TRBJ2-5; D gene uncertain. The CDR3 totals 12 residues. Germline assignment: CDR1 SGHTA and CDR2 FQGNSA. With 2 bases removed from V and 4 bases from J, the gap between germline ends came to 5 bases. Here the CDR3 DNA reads TGTGCCAGCAGCTTAAATCGAGAGACCCAGTACTTC. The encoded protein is CASSLNRETQYF.

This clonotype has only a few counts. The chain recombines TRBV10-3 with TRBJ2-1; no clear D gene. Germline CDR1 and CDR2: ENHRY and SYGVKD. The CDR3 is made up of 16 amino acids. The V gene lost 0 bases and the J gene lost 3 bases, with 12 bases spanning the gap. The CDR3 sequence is CAISESNRQIYNEQFF. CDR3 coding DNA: TGTGCCATCAGTGAGTCAAATAGACAAATCTACAATGAGCAGTTCTTC.

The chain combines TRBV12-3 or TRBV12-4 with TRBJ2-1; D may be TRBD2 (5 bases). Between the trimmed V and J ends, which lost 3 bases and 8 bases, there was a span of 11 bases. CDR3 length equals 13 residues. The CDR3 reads CASSFWGDYEQFF. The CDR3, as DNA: TGTGCCAGCAGTTTTTGGGGAGATTATGAGCAGTTCTTC.